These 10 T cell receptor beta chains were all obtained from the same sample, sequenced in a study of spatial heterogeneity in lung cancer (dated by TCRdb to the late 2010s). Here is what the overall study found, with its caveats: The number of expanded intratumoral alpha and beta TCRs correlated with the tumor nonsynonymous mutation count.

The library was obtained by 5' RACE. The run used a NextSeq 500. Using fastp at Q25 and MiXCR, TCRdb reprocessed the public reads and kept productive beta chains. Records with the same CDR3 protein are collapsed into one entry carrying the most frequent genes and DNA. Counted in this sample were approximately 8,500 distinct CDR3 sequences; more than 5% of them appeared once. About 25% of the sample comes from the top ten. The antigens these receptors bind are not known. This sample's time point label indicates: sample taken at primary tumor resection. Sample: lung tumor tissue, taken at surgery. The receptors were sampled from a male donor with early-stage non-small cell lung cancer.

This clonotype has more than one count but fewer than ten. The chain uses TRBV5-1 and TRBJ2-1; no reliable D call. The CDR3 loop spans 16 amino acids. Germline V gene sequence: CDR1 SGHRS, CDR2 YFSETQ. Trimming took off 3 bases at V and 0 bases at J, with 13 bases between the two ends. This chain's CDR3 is CASSSEPESSYNEQFF. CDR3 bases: TGCGCCAGCAGCTCAGAGCCCGAGAGCTCCTACAATGAGCAGTTCTTC. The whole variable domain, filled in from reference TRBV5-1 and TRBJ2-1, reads KAGVTQTPRYLIKTRGQQVTLSCSPISGHRSVSWYQQTPGQGLQFLFEYFSETQRNKGNFPGRFSGRQFSNSRSEMNVSTLELGDSALYLCASSSEPESSYNEQFFGPGTRLTVL.

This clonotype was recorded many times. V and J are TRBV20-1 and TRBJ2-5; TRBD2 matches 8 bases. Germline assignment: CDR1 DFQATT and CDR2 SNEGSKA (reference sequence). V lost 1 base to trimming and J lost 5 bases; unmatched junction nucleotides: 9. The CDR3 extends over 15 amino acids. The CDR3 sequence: CSARVISGKAETQYF. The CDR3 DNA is TGCAGTGCTAGAGTTATTAGCGGGAAAGCGGAGACCCAGTACTTC.

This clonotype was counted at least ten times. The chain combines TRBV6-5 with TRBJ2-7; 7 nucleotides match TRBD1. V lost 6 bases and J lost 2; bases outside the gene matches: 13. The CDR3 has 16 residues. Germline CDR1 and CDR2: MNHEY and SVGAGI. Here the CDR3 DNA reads TGTGCCAGCAGAGAAGCCGGGACAGAGAACCCCTACGAGCAGTACTTC. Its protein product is CASREAGTENPYEQYF.

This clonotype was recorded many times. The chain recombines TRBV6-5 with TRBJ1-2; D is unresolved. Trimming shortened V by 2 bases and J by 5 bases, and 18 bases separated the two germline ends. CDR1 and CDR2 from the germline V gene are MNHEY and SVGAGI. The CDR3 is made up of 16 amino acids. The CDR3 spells CASSYTPGGVGYGYTF. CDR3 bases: TGTGCCAGCAGTTACACCCCAGGCGGGGTAGGATATGGCTACACCTTC.

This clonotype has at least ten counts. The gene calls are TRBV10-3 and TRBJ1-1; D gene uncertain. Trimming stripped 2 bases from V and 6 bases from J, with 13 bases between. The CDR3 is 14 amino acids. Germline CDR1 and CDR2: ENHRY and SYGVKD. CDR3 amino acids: CAISEKPGGSEAFF. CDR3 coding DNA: TGTGCCATCAGTGAGAAACCGGGAGGCTCTGAAGCTTTCTTT.

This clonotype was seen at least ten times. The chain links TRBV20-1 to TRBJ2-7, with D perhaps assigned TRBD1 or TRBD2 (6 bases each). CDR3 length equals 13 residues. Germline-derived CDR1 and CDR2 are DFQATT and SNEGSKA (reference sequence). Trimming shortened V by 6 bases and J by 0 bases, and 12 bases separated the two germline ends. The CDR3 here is CSARGLSSYEQYF. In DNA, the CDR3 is TGCAGTGCCAGGGGACTTAGCTCCTACGAGCAGTACTTC.

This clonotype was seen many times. CDR3 nucleotide sequence: TGCGCCAGCAGCCAAGCAAGGACAGGGCGCGTGCCCCTATCCTACGAGCAGTACTTC. As protein: CASSQARTGRVPLSYEQYF. This chain joins TRBV5-1 and TRBJ2-7; 8 bases map to TRBD1. Trimming removed 4 bases from V and 1 base from J; junction bases left unmatched: 19. This CDR3 is 19 amino acids long. Germline V gene sequence: CDR1 SGHRS, CDR2 YFSETQ.

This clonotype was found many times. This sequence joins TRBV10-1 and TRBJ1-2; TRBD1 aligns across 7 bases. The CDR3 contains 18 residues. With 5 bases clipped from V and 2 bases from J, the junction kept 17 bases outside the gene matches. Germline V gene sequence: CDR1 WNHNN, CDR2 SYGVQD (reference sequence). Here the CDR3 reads CASSFLRDRSLLNYGYTF. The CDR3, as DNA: TGCGCCAGCAGTTTCCTCCGGGACAGATCGTTACTGAACTATGGCTACACCTTC.

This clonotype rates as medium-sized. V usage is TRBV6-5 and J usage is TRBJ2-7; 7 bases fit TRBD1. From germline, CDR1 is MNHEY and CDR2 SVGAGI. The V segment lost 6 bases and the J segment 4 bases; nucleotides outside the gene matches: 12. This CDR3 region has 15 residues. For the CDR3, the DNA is TGTGCCAGCAGCCTTGTCCGGGACAGAGGATACGAGCAGTACTTC. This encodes CASSLVRDRGYEQYF.

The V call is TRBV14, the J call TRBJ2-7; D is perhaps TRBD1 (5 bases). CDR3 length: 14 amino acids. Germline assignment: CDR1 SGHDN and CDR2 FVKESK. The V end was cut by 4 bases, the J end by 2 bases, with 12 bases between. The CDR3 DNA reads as TGTGCCAGCAGCCGCGCAGGGTTCACCTACGAGCAGTACTTC. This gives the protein CASSRAGFTYEQYF. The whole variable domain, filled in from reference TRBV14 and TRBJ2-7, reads EAGVTQFPSHSVIEKGQTVTLRCDPISGHDNLYWYRRVMGKEIKFLLHFVKESKQDESGMPNNRFLAERTGGTYSTLKVQPAELEDSGVYFCASSRAGFTYEQYFGPGTRLTVT.